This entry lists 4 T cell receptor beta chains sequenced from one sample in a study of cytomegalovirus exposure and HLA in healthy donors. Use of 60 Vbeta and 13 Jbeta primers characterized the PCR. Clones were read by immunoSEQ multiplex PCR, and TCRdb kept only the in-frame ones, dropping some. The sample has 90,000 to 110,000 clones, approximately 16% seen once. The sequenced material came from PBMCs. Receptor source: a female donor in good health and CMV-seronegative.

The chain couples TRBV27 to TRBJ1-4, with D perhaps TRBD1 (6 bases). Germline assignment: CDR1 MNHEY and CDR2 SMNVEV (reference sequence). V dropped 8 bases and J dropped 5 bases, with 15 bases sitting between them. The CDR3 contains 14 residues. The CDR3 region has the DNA TGTGCCAGCGGCTCGGACAGTCTAAATGAAAAACTGTTTTTT. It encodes CASGSDSLNEKLFF.

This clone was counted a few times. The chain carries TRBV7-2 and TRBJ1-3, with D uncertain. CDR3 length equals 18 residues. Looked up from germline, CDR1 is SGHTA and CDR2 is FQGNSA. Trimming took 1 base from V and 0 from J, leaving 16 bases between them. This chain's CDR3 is CASSLDSRGGLSGNTIYF. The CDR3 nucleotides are TGTGCCAGCAGCTTAGACTCTCGGGGAGGTCTCTCTGGAAACACCATATATTTT.

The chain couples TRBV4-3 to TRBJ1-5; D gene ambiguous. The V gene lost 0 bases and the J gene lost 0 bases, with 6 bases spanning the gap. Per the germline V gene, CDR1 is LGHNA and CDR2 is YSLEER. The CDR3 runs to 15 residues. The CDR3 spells CASSQDVVSNQPQHF. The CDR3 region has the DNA TGCGCCAGCAGCCAAGATGTAGTTAGCAATCAGCCCCAGCATTTT.

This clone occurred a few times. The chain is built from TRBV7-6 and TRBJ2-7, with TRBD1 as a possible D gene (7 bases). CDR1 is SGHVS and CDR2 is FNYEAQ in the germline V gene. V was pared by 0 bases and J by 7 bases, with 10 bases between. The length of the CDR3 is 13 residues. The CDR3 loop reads CASSLAAGGEQYF. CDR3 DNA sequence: TGTGCCAGCAGCTTAGCCGCAGGGGGGGAGCAGTACTTC.